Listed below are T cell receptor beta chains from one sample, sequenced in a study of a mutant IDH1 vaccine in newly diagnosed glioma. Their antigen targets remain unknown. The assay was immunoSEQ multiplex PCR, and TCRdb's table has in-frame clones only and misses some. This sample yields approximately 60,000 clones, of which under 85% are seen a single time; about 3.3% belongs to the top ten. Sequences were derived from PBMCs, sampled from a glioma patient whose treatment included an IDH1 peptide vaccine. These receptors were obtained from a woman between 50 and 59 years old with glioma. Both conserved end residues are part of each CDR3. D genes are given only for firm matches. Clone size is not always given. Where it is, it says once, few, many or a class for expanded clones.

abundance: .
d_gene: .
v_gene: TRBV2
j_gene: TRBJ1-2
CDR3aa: CASSERGLPQGYTF
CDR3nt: TGTGCCAGCAGTGAAAGGGGACTCCCCCAGGGCTACACCTTC

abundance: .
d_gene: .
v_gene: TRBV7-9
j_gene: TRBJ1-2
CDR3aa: CASSPEDYGYTF
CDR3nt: TGTGCCAGCAGTCCGGAGGACTATGGCTACACCTTC

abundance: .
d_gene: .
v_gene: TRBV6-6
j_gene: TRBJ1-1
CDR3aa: CASSGSGLLNTEAFF
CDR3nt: TGTGCCAGCAGTGGCAGCGGCCTCTTGAACACTGAAGCTTTCTTT

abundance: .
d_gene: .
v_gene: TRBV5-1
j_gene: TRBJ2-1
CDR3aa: CASSLDWRVDEQFF
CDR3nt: TGCGCCAGCAGCTTGGACTGGCGCGTCGATGAGCAGTTCTTC

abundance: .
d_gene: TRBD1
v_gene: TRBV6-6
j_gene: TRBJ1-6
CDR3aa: CASSLPQGVFSPLHF
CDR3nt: TGTGCCAGCAGTTTACCACAGGGGGTTTTTTCACCCCTCCACTTT

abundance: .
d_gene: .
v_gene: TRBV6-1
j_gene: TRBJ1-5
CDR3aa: CASSARFDGTNQPQHF
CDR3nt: TGTGCCAGCAGTGCCCGATTCGACGGAACCAATCAGCCCCAGCATTTT

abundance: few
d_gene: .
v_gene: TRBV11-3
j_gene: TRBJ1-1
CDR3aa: CASSRPGPEAFF
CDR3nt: TGTGCCAGCAGCCGCCCGGGGCCTGAAGCTTTCTTT

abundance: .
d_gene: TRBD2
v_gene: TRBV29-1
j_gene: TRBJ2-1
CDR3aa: CSVRTSGGNEQFF
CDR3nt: TGCAGCGTTAGGACTAGCGGGGGAAATGAGCAGTTCTTC

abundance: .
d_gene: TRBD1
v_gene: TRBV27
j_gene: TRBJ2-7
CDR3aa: CASSWDSGTYEQYF
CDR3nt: TGTGCCAGCAGCTGGGACAGTGGGACCTACGAGCAGTACTTC

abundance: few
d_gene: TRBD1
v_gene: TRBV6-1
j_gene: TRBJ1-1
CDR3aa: CASRTGMNTEAFF
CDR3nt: TGTGCCAGCAGGACAGGGATGAACACTGAAGCTTTCTTT

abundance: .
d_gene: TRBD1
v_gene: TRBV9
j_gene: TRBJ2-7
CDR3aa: CASSGGTGGYEQYF
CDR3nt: TGTGCCAGCAGCGGGGGGACAGGGGGTTACGAGCAGTACTTC

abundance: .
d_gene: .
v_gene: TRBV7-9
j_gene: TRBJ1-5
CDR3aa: CASQEGANRNQPQHF
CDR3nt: TGTGCCAGTCAGGAAGGGGCCAACCGCAATCAGCCCCAGCATTTT

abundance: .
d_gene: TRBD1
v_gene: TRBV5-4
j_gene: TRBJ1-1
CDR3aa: CASFRDRNTEAFF
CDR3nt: TGTGCCAGCTTCCGGGACAGGAACACTGAAGCTTTCTTT

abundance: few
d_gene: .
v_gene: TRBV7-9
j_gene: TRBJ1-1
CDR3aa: CASSQTGNTEAFF
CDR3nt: TGTGCCAGCAGCCAAACAGGGAACACTGAAGCTTTCTTT

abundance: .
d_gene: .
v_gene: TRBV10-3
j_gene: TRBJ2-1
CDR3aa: CAIRGGQPDEQFF
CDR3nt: TGTGCCATCAGGGGTGGCCAGCCCGATGAGCAGTTCTTC

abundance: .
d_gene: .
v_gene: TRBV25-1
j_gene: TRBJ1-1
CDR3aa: CASSEFERGGGTEAFF
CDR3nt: TGTGCCAGCAGTGAATTTGAACGAGGCGGGGGGACTGAAGCTTTCTTT

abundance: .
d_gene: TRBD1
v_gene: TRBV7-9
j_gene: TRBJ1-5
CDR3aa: CASSLGTGGRGNQPQHF
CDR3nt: TGTGCCAGCAGCTTAGGGACAGGGGGCAGGGGCAATCAGCCCCAGCATTTT

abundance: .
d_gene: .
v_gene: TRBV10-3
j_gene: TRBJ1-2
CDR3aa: CAISDEGFGYTF
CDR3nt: TGTGCCATCAGTGACGAGGGGTTTGGCTACACCTTC

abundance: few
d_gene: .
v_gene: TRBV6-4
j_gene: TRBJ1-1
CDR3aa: CASRLGVNTEAFF
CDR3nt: TGTGCCAGCAGGTTAGGAGTGAACACTGAAGCTTTCTTT

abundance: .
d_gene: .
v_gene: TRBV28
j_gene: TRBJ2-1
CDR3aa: CASTAPGPPSYNEQFF
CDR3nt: TGTGCCAGCACCGCCCCGGGGCCCCCCTCCTACAATGAGCAGTTCTTC

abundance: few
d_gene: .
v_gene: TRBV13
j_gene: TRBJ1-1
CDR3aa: CASKWSMDTEAFF
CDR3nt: TGTGCCAGCAAATGGAGTATGGACACTGAAGCTTTCTTT

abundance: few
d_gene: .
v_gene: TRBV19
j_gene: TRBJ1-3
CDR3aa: CASIRNTIYF
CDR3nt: TGTGCCAGTATACGGAACACCATATATTTT

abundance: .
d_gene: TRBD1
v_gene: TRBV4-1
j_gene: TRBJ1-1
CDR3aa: CASLGGRDRGTEAFF
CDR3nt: TGCGCCAGCCTTGGAGGCCGGGACAGGGGCACTGAAGCTTTCTTT

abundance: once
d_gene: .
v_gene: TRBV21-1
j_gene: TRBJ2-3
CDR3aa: CASSTCSGRRTDTQYF
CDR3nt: TGTGCCAGCAGCACTTGTAGCGGGAGACGCACAGATACGCAGTATTTT

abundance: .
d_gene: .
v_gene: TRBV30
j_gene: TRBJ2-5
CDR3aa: CAWSLLPWGIQETQYF
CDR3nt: TGTGCCTGGAGTTTGCTCCCGTGGGGTATCCAAGAGACCCAGTACTTC

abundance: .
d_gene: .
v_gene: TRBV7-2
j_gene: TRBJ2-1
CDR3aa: CASSLAGALNEQFF
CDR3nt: TGTGCCAGCAGCTTAGCTGGAGCGCTCAATGAGCAGTTCTTC

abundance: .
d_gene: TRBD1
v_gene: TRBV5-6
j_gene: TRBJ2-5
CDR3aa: CASSLIPRGQETQYF
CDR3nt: TGTGCCAGCAGCTTGATCCCCAGGGGGCAAGAGACCCAGTACTTC

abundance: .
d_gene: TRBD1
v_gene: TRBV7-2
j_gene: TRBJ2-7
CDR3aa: CASGDRGPSYEQYF
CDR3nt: TGTGCCAGCGGGGACAGGGGCCCCTCCTACGAGCAGTACTTC